Listed here are 24 T cell receptor beta chains from one sample, sequenced in a study of CD8 T cells in ankylosing spondylitis. Study-wide results and limits: Ankylosing spondylitis blood appeared to carry a characteristic TCR beta motif of roughly eight highly homologous variants.

No antigens are known for them. TCRdb used MiXCR to reprocess the 5' RACE reads, holding one entry per CDR3 protein. Counted here are a few hundred thousand distinct CDR3 sequences, roughly 8% occurring once; the ten biggest clones make up 13% to 15%. Sequencing input: blood, either unsorted or a sorted T cell fraction (not recorded which). These receptors originate from a male donor with ankylosing spondylitis.

The rearrangement uses TRBV4-3 and TRBJ2-3, with 9 bases aligning to TRBD2. CDR1 is LGHNA, CDR2 YSLEER, per germline. The CDR3 has 15 amino acids. Trimming at V came to 8 bases and at J to 6 bases, leaving 12 bases not matched to a gene. CDR3: CASALSGSGLDTQYF. The CDR3 region has the DNA TGCGCCAGCGCGCTTAGCGGGAGCGGTTTGGATACGCAGTATTTT.

The chain links TRBV28 to TRBJ2-4, with TRBD2 matching 7 bases. Germline CDR1 MDHEN, CDR2 SYDVKM. Unmatched junction bases numbered 10, after V lost 5 bases and J lost 6 bases. The CDR3 consists of 15 residues. The CDR3 coding sequence is TGTGCCAGCAGTCCCCCCGGAGCGGGAAGAAACATTCAGTACTTC. It is translated as CASSPPGAGRNIQYF.

This clonotype was observed a handful of times. The genes are TRBV28 and TRBJ1-5; D ambiguous. The germline V gene encodes CDR1 MDHEN and CDR2 SYDVKM. With 5 bases removed from V and 1 base from J, the gap between germline ends came to 9 bases. The CDR3 extends over 14 amino acids. The CDR3 sequence is CASSTAGSNQPQHF. In DNA, the CDR3 is TGTGCCAGCAGTACGGCCGGGAGCAATCAGCCCCAGCATTTT.

The sample holds a few counts of this clonotype. The chain combines TRBV12-5 with TRBJ2-7; D may be TRBD1 or TRBD2 (7 bases each). The germline gives CDR1 LGHNT, CDR2 FRNRAP. The V gene lost 0 bases and the J gene lost 4 bases, with 22 bases spanning the gap. The CDR3 has 18 residues. DNA of the CDR3: TGTGCTAGTGGTTTGGTAACGACAGGGAGGGCCTCATGGTACGAGCAGTACTTC. Its protein product is CASGLVTTGRASWYEQYF. Full variable domain (outside the CDR3, taken from reference TRBV12-5 and TRBJ2-7): DARVTQTPRHKVTEMGQEVTMRCQPILGHNTVFWYRQTMMQGLELLAYFRNRAPLDDSGMPKDRFSAEMPDATLATLKIQPSEPRDSAVYFCASGLVTTGRASWYEQYFGPGTRLTVT.

The chain recombines TRBV6-1 with TRBJ2-7; TRBD2 matches at 9 bases. V trimming: 6 bases; J trimming: 5 bases; junction bases outside the gene matches: 11. The germline V gene has CDR1 MNHNS and CDR2 SASEGT. The CDR3 sequence is 15 residues long. CDR3 nucleotide sequence: TGTGCCAGCAGACCACCAAGCGGGAGGCTCGACGAGCAGTACTTC. Its protein product is CASRPPSGRLDEQYF.

This clonotype was detected only a few times. This chain links TRBV19 with TRBJ1-6; D gene unclear. Trimming removed 8 bases from V and 3 bases from J, with 8 bases in between. Germline loops: CDR1 LNHDA, CDR2 SQIVND (reference sequence). The CDR3 sequence is 13 residues long. CDR3 loop: CASRANYNSPLHF. The CDR3 DNA is TGTGCCAGTCGGGCGAACTATAATTCACCCCTCCACTTT.

This clonotype was detected ten times or more. The genes are TRBV7-6 and TRBJ2-7; D unresolved. The length of the CDR3 is 14 residues. Trimming took off 6 bases at V and 3 bases at J, with 15 bases between the two ends. Germline loops: CDR1 SGHVS, CDR2 FNYEAQ. CDR3 loop: CASSPGSSYYEQYF. CDR3 bases: TGTGCCAGCAGTCCCGGATCCTCCTACTACGAGCAGTACTTC.

This chain connects TRBV7-2 to TRBJ1-2; TRBD1 matches at 8 bases. The CDR3 extends over 15 amino acids. V lost 1 base, J lost 7 bases, and 8 bases stayed unmatched. Germline V gives CDR1 SGHTA, CDR2 FQGNSA. The DNA for the CDR3 is TGTGCCAGCAGCTTAGAATTTGTCAGGGGGCGTGGCTACACCTTC. Translation: CASSLEFVRGRGYTF.

This clonotype appeared a few times. The chain recombines TRBV7-2 with TRBJ1-2; unclear D gene. V lost 5 bases and J 2 bases, leaving 12 bases between the germline ends. The CDR3 has 14 residues. In germline, CDR1 is SGHTA, CDR2 FQGNSA. The CDR3 sequence: CASSPGSSNYGYTF. The CDR3 nucleotides read TGTGCCAGCAGCCCGGGCTCATCGAACTATGGCTACACCTTC.

This chain connects TRBV5-6 to TRBJ2-1; 9 nucleotides align to TRBD1. Germline V CDR1 and CDR2: SGHDT, YYEEEE. The CDR3 sequence is 15 residues long. Trimming removed 2 bases from V and 8 bases from J; junction bases left unmatched: 8. CDR3 protein: CASSFSGTGLYEQFF. CDR3 DNA sequence: TGTGCCAGCAGCTTCTCCGGGACAGGGTTATATGAGCAGTTCTTC.

The CDR3 bases are TGTGCCAGCAGTTCGGGACAGGGTCCCAACGAGCAGTACTTC. Translating gives CASSSGQGPNEQYF. The chain links TRBV27 to TRBJ2-7, with 9 bases fitting TRBD1. The CDR3 length is 14 residues. With 4 bases clipped from V and 5 bases from J, the junction kept 6 bases outside the gene matches. Germline V gives CDR1 MNHEY, CDR2 SMNVEV (reference sequence).

This clonotype has only a few counts. The chain recombines TRBV7-8 with TRBJ1-2; tentatively, D is TRBD1 (6 bases). The V gene lost 3 bases and the J gene lost 8 bases, with 19 bases spanning the gap. The CDR3 contains 15 residues. Germline CDR1 is SGHVS and CDR2 is FQNEAQ. The CDR3 here is CASSLRAAEGGGYTF. The CDR3, as DNA: TGTGCCAGCAGCTTGAGGGCGGCAGAGGGGGGCGGCTACACCTTC. Together with reference TRBV7-8 and TRBJ1-2, the CDR3 gives the full variable domain: GAGVSQSPRYKVAKRGQDVALRCDPISGHVSLFWYQQALGQGPEFLTYFQNEAQLDKSGLPSDRFFAERPEGSVSTLKIQRTQQEDSAVYLCASSLRAAEGGGYTFGSGTRLTVV.

This clonotype was seen at least ten times. The chain has TRBV20-1 and TRBJ1-1, with 8 bases that match TRBD1. CDR3 size: 13 residues. CDR1 is DFQATT, CDR2 SNEGSKA, per germline (reference sequence). J gave up 12 bases and V 0 bases, and 9 bases lay outside the gene matches. The DNA for the CDR3 is TGCAGTGCTAGAGATGGCGGGCAGGGGGCTTCTTTCTTT. Its translation: CSARDGGQGASFF.

This clonotype was found many times. This chain links TRBV28 with TRBJ1-1, with D possibly being TRBD1 (5 bases). CDR3 size: 13 residues. CDR1 and CDR2 from the germline V gene are MDHEN and SYDVKM. V was clipped by 7 bases and J by 1 base, with 10 bases between them. The CDR3: CASNGQTNTEAFF. The CDR3 DNA sequence: TGTGCCAGCAACGGACAAACGAACACTGAAGCTTTCTTT.

V usage is TRBV10-3 and J usage is TRBJ2-7; D not resolved. The CDR3 runs 12 residues. Trimming took off 6 bases at V and 1 base at J, with 7 bases between the two ends. Germline CDR1 reads ENHRY; CDR2 reads SYGVKD. The CDR3 loop reads CAISLWSYEQYF. The CDR3 DNA is TGTGCCATCAGCCTTTGGTCCTACGAGCAGTACTTC.

This clonotype was detected ten times or more. The rearrangement links TRBV29-1 to TRBJ1-1, with D possibly being TRBD1 (6 bases). Trimming removed 4 bases from V and 5 bases from J, with 14 bases in between. CDR1 is SQVTM, CDR2 ANQGSEA, per germline. The CDR3 is 13 residues long. CDR3 protein: CSVVVQGGTEAFF. In nucleotides, the CDR3 is TGCAGCGTTGTAGTACAGGGTGGAACTGAAGCTTTCTTT.

This clonotype was found a few times. J is TRBJ2-1 and V is TRBV7-3, with D tentatively TRBD2 (6 bases). The germline CDR1 and CDR2 sequences are SGHTA and FQGTGA. With 1 base removed from V and 4 bases from J, the gap between germline ends came to 11 bases. CDR3 size: 15 residues. For the CDR3, the DNA is TGTGCCAGCAGCTTAAATGGCGGGACTTACAATGAGCAGTTCTTC. Protein product: CASSLNGGTYNEQFF.

In DNA, the CDR3 is TGTGCCAGCAGCTACGATGCACTAGAATACGAGCAGTACTTC. This codes for CASSYDALEYEQYF. The chain joins TRBV7-2 to TRBJ2-7; the D gene is possibly TRBD2 (5 bases). V gave up 4 bases and J gave up 4 bases, with 14 bases separating them. Germline lookup yields CDR1 SGHTA and CDR2 FQGNSA. The length of the CDR3 is 14 residues.

There are a few counts of this clonotype. The chain uses TRBV27 and TRBJ2-7, with 11 bases identical to TRBD2. Trimming took 5 bases from V and 2 from J; bases not matched to a gene: 5. Germline lookup yields CDR1 MNHEY and CDR2 SMNVEV (reference sequence). The CDR3 contains 15 residues. DNA of the CDR3: TGTGCCAGCAGTCCTGGGACTAGCGGAGCCTACGAGCAGTACTTC. This codes for CASSPGTSGAYEQYF.

This clonotype turned up a few times. V usage is TRBV5-1 and J usage is TRBJ2-1; D unclear. Germline V gene lookup returns CDR1 SGHRS and CDR2 YFSETQ. Trimming shortened V by 0 bases and J by 5 bases, and 9 bases separated the two germline ends. This CDR3 region has 14 residues. The CDR3 here is CASSLGVRDNEQFF. CDR3 bases: TGCGCCAGCAGCTTGGGGGTCAGAGACAATGAGCAGTTCTTC.

The chain combines TRBV24-1 with TRBJ2-3; 8 positions match TRBD2. V was clipped by 4 bases and J by 3 bases; unmatched bases: 8. Germline CDR1 is KGHDR and CDR2 is SFDVKD. The CDR3 extends over 16 amino acids. The CDR3 DNA follows: TGTGCCACCAGTGACTCAGGCGGGAGGAGAACAGATACGCAGTATTTT. This translates into CATSDSGGRRTDTQYF.

This clonotype occurred a few times. The chain carries TRBV24-1 and TRBJ2-2; no reliable D call. Trimming took 2 bases from V and 3 from J, leaving 3 bases between them. CDR3 length equals 13 residues. The V gene's germline CDR1 is KGHDR and CDR2 SFDVKD. CDR3 in amino acids: CATSDSYTGELFF. The CDR3 DNA follows: TGTGCCACCAGTGATTCTTACACCGGGGAGCTGTTTTTT.

This clonotype came up a few times. V is TRBV9 and J is TRBJ2-2; 11 bases agree with TRBD2. The CDR3 contains 15 residues. The germline V gene encodes CDR1 SGDLS and CDR2 YYNGEE. V trimming: 4 bases; J trimming: 5 bases; junction bases outside the gene matches: 4. The CDR3 loop reads CASSPRTSGTGELFF. CDR3 bases: TGTGCCAGCAGCCCTCGGACTAGCGGGACCGGGGAGCTGTTTTTT.

The chain links TRBV15 to TRBJ2-3; the D gene is possibly TRBD1 (6 bases). This CDR3 spans 15 amino acids. Germline lookup yields CDR1 LNHNV and CDR2 YYDKDF (reference sequence). Trimming took 1 base from V and 3 from J, leaving 11 bases between them. The CDR3 is CATSRGRGRTDTQYF. CDR3 bases: TGTGCCACCAGCAGAGGCAGGGGCCGGACAGATACGCAGTATTTT.